Each of the 30 T cell receptor beta chains below was sequenced from the same sample in a study of cytomegalovirus exposure and HLA in healthy donors. PCR was performed using 60 Vbeta and 13 Jbeta primers. TCRdb keeps only in-frame clones here, not all; method: immunoSEQ multiplex PCR. The sample lists around 140,000 clones; more than 8% were seen once. Sequencing was done on a sample of PBMCs. These receptors were obtained from a middle-aged man in good health and CMV-seronegative.

In its sample, this clone was seen a few times. This specimen includes other DNA sequences encoding the same CDR3. V and J are TRBV2 and TRBJ2-3, with D perhaps matching TRBD2 (6 bases). Germline CDR1 is SNHLY and CDR2 is FYNNEI. The V end was cut by 5 bases, the J end by 1 base, with 10 bases between. CDR3 length equals 14 residues. This CDR3 is CASSLTGGTDTQYF. The CDR3 coding sequence is TGTGCCAGCAGTTTAACGGGGGGCACAGATACGCAGTATTTT.

V and J are TRBV5-1 and TRBJ2-7, with 8 bases that match TRBD1. This CDR3 has 16 residues. Trimming cost V 1 base and J 5 bases; bases outside gene matches: 11. The germline gives CDR1 SGHRS, CDR2 YFSETQ. The chain's CDR3 is CASSLYPDRVGDEQYF. For the CDR3, the DNA is TGCGCCAGCAGCTTGTACCCGGACAGGGTGGGAGACGAGCAGTACTTC.

This clone has only a few counts. The chain couples TRBV10-3 to TRBJ2-5; no definite D call. The better agreement between TRBJ2-7 and the DNA end casts doubt on the J call. The germline gives CDR1 ENHRY, CDR2 SYGVKD. The CDR3 consists of 14 residues. The CDR3 reads CAITDGVNSYEQYF. The CDR3 DNA follows: TGTGCCATCACCGACGGAGTTAACTCCTACGAGCAGTACTTC.

This clone was recorded a few times. The gene calls are TRBV11-2 and TRBJ1-1; D might be TRBD1 (6 bases). In germline, CDR1 is SGHAT, CDR2 FQNNGV. This CDR3 is 14 amino acids long. V was clipped by 4 bases and J by 0 bases, with 9 bases between them. Here the CDR3 reads CASSSDRMNTEAFF. DNA of the CDR3: TGTGCCAGCAGCTCTGACAGGATGAACACTGAAGCTTTCTTT.

The chain joins TRBV30 to TRBJ1-4; D remains unclear. The CDR3 contains 13 residues. Per the germline V gene, CDR1 is GTSNPN and CDR2 is SVGIG (reference sequence). Trimming left V 0 bases short and J 7 bases short, with 9 bases between. CDR3 coding DNA: TGTGCCTGGAGTGTTAGGAGCGGTGAAAAACTGTTTTTT. The encoded protein is CAWSVRSGEKLFF.

V gene TRBV5-5 combines with J gene TRBJ2-3; a possible D gene is TRBD2 (6 bases). The CDR3 has 16 amino acids. Germline CDR1 reads SGHKS; CDR2 reads YYEKEE (reference sequence). V lost 0 bases to trimming and J lost 2 bases, with 13 bases between them. CDR3 protein: CASSLGRGGVTDTQYF. CDR3 nucleotides: TGTGCCAGCAGCTTGGGGCGGGGAGGAGTCACAGATACGCAGTATTTT.

This clone was picked up a small number of times. The V call is TRBV5-6, the J call TRBJ1-6; a possible D gene is TRBD1 (6 bases). The CDR3 length is 16 residues. The V end lost 0 bases, the J end lost 1 base, and 8 bases lay between the germline ends. The germline gives CDR1 SGHDT, CDR2 YYEEEE. The CDR3 bases are TGTGCCAGCAGCTTGGGGCAGGGGTCCTATAATTCACCCCTCCACTTT. Protein: CASSLGQGSYNSPLHF.

Only a few counts were recorded for this clone. The chain uses TRBV11-2 and TRBJ2-5; 8 bases map to TRBD1. The ends lost 8 bases at V and 6 bases at J; junction bases unmatched: 11. Germline V gene lookup returns CDR1 SGHAT and CDR2 FQNNGV. CDR3 length: 14 amino acids. CDR3 residues: CASGKDRVHQTQYF. The CDR3 DNA follows: TGTGCCAGCGGTAAGGACAGGGTACACCAGACCCAGTACTTC.

This clone was counted only a few times. The chain couples TRBV7-3 to TRBJ2-1; 9 nucleotides line up with TRBD2. This CDR3 comprises 15 residues. Germline CDR1 reads SGHTA; CDR2 reads FQGTGA. With 4 bases clipped from V and 8 bases from J, the junction kept 9 bases outside the gene matches. The CDR3 loop reads CASSYNGGGAHEQFF. CDR3 coding DNA: TGTGCCAGCAGCTACAACGGCGGGGGGGCCCATGAGCAGTTCTTC.

The V and J genes are TRBV19 and TRBJ1-2; unclear D gene. The CDR3 is 14 amino acids. The V gene's germline CDR1 is LNHDA and CDR2 SQIVND (reference sequence). The germline V and J ends were trimmed by 4 bases and 4 bases, with 13 bases remaining between them. CDR3 nucleotide sequence: TGTGCCAGTAGTAATGGGATAGGACTCTATGGCTACACCTTC. Translated, it gives CASSNGIGLYGYTF.

This clone came up a few times. This sequence joins TRBV30 and TRBJ1-1, with D maybe TRBD1 (5 bases). Per the germline V gene, CDR1 is GTSNPN and CDR2 is SVGIG (reference sequence). This CDR3 is 12 amino acids long. The ends were cut back, 0 bases at V and 6 bases at J, with 8 bases in the middle. In DNA, the CDR3 is TGTGCCTGGAGTGTCACGGGGGCTGAAGCTTTCTTT. This codes for CAWSVTGAEAFF. Looking up the rest from reference TRBV30 and TRBJ1-1 gives the full variable domain: SQTIHQWPATLVQPVGSPLSLECTVEGTSNPNLYWYRQAAGRGLQLLFYSVGIGQISSEVPQNLSASRPQDRQFILSSKKLLLSDSGFYLCAWSVTGAEAFFGQGTRLTVV.

The V gene is TRBV30, the J gene TRBJ1-1; 7 positions match TRBD1. Trimming removed 8 bases from V and 2 bases from J; junction bases left unmatched: 5. The CDR3 contains 12 residues. Looked up from germline, CDR1 is GTSNPN and CDR2 is SVGIG (reference sequence). The CDR3 sequence is CALGQDNTEAFF. CDR3 DNA: TGTGCCCTCGGACAGGATAACACTGAAGCTTTCTTT.

The J gene is TRBJ2-5, the V gene TRBV6-5, with 7 positions matching TRBD1. The CDR3 consists of 14 residues. Germline assignment: CDR1 MNHEY and CDR2 SVGAGI. Trimming at V came to 6 bases and at J to 4 bases, leaving 8 bases not matched to a gene. The DNA for the CDR3 is TGTGCCAGCAGAGCCGACAGGGCAGGAGAGACCCAGTACTTC. The encoded protein is CASRADRAGETQYF.

Of note for this clone: A junction boundary mismatches the germline segment, possibly from a read error. The CDR3 nucleotides are TGTGCCTGGAGTTGGGGGGAAAGCACAGATGCGCAGTATTTT. Protein sequence: CAWSWGESTDAQYF. The V and J genes are TRBV30 and TRBJ2-3; possible D gene TRBD2, 6 bases. Germline V gene data show CDR1 as GTSNPN and CDR2 as SVGIG (reference sequence). The CDR3 is made up of 14 amino acids.

This clone was recorded a few times. J is TRBJ1-4 and V is TRBV9; 7 bases are a match to TRBD1. Losses at the gene ends were 2 bases for V and 0 bases for J; bases not matched to a gene: 13. CDR1 is SGDLS and CDR2 is YYNGEE in the germline V gene. The CDR3 is 19 residues long. The CDR3, as DNA: TGTGCCAGCAGCGTGGGCCGGGACAGAGTGGGGTCAACTAATGAAAAACTGTTTTTT. It yields the protein CASSVGRDRVGSTNEKLFF.

The genes are TRBV4-1 and TRBJ1-2; no clear D. Germline-derived CDR1 and CDR2 are MGHRA and YSYEKL. The V end lost 0 bases, the J end lost 4 bases, and 9 bases lay between the germline ends. This CDR3 has 14 amino acids. The CDR3 reads CASSQDEGAYGYTF. The CDR3 nucleotides are TGCGCCAGCAGCCAAGATGAGGGAGCCTATGGCTACACCTTC.

This clone was observed a handful of times. The V gene is TRBV25-1, the J gene TRBJ2-2; the D gene is possibly TRBD2 (5 bases). V lost 4 bases, J lost 6 bases, and 9 bases lay in between. The CDR3 runs to 13 residues. From germline, CDR1 is MGHDK and CDR2 SYGVNS. CDR3 nucleotides: TGTGCCAGCAGTGGTACGGGGTCCGGGGAGCTGTTTTTT. Translation gives CASSGTGSGELFF.

There are a few counts of this clone. This CDR3 fails to terminate in the conserved phenylalanine or tryptophan, so it likely reflects a read error. It is unclear where the CDR3 begins or ends on the DNA, so no DNA is shown, and the CDR3 is as TCRdb lists it. The CDR3 loop reads CASSEYRP. V is TRBV25-1 and J is TRBJ1-2. The CDR3 numbers 8 amino acids, ends counted. CDR1 is MGHDK, CDR2 SYGVNS, per germline.

This chain connects TRBV9 to TRBJ2-5; 8 bases are a match to TRBD1. Germline CDR1 reads SGDLS; CDR2 reads YYNGEE. The CDR3 length is 16 residues. The V segment lost 2 bases and the J segment 1 base; nucleotides outside the gene matches: 7. The CDR3 spells CASSVSDRGGQETQYF. Here the CDR3 DNA reads TGTGCCAGCAGCGTGTCCGACAGGGGAGGCCAAGAGACCCAGTACTTC.

This clone was found a few times. The chain carries TRBV5-1 and TRBJ1-1, with 7 positions matching TRBD1. Per the germline V gene, CDR1 is SGHRS and CDR2 is YFSETQ. The CDR3 contains 15 residues. With V trimmed by 2 bases and J by 3 bases, 7 bases remained unmatched. The CDR3 DNA is TGCGCCAGCAGCTTCAAGTCGGACAGGCACACTGAAGCTTTCTTT. This codes for CASSFKSDRHTEAFF.

This clone turned up a few times. This chain uses TRBV19 with TRBJ1-1; possible D gene TRBD1, 5 bases. This CDR3 has 14 residues. Germline CDR1 is LNHDA and CDR2 is SQIVND (reference sequence). V lost 2 bases to trimming and J lost 12 bases, with 19 bases between them. CDR3 sequence reads: CASSIIGTQGDPFF. The CDR3 DNA follows: TGTGCCAGTAGTATAATCGGGACTCAAGGGGACCCTTTCTTT.

This clone was recorded a few times. The chain carries TRBV28 and TRBJ2-7; no definite D call. CDR1 and CDR2 from the germline V gene are MDHEN and SYDVKM. There are 12 residues in the CDR3. V was clipped by 3 bases and J by 3 bases, with 6 bases between them. CDR3 amino acids: CASSFAHYEQYF. Here the CDR3 DNA reads TGTGCCAGCAGTTTTGCGCACTACGAGCAGTACTTC.

This clone has just a few counts. The V gene is TRBV10-2, the J gene TRBJ1-1; no clear D. Trimming took off 4 bases at V and 2 bases at J, with 5 bases between the two ends. The CDR3 spans 12 residues. Germline assignment: CDR1 WSHSY and CDR2 SAAADI. CDR3 sequence: CASSAGNTEAFF. Here the CDR3 DNA reads TGCGCCAGCAGTGCGGGAAACACTGAAGCTTTCTTT.

The genes are TRBV27 and TRBJ2-5; 9 nucleotides match TRBD1. This CDR3 is 18 amino acids long. The ends lost 6 bases at V and 4 bases at J; junction bases unmatched: 18. The germline V gene has CDR1 MNHEY and CDR2 SMNVEV (reference sequence). The CDR3 reads CASRTYSGTGRALETQYF. In DNA, the CDR3 is TGTGCCAGCAGAACTTATTCCGGGACAGGGCGCGCTTTAGAGACCCAGTACTTC.

In its sample, this clone was seen a few times. The rearrangement joins TRBV7-2 to TRBJ1-1, with no clear D. Germline CDR1 and CDR2: SGHTA and FQGNSA. The CDR3 is 13 residues long. Trimming pared 3 bases from V and 1 base from J, leaving 6 bases between. This CDR3 is CASSFSGNTEAFF. The CDR3 nucleotides read TGTGCCAGCAGCTTTAGCGGGAACACTGAAGCTTTCTTT.

The rearrangement joins TRBV9 to TRBJ2-3; 9 nucleotides match TRBD1. The CDR3 has 13 amino acids. In germline, CDR1 is SGDLS, CDR2 YYNGEE. Trimming removed 4 bases from V and 9 bases from J; junction bases left unmatched: 6. CDR3 sequence: CASSTDRGGTQYF. CDR3 nucleotide sequence: TGTGCCAGCAGCACGGACAGGGGAGGGACGCAGTATTTT.

This rearrangement joins TRBV5-4 to TRBJ1-1; D is possibly TRBD1 (6 bases). V was shortened by 2 bases and J by 1 base, with 12 bases between the two germline ends. The length of the CDR3 is 15 residues. Germline loops: CDR1 SGHNT, CDR2 YYREEE (reference sequence). This CDR3 is CASSLSQGWNTEAFF. The CDR3 DNA reads as TGTGCCAGCAGCTTATCCCAGGGGTGGAACACTGAAGCTTTCTTT.

The chain joins TRBV4-2 to TRBJ1-5; TRBD1 agrees at 7 bases. The CDR3 totals 13 residues. The junction had 3 bases not matched to a gene; V was cut back by 4 bases and J by 6 bases. Germline V gene data show CDR1 as LGHNA and CDR2 as YNFKEQ. Here the CDR3 reads CASSPDRVQPQHF. The CDR3 bases are TGTGCCAGCAGCCCCGACAGGGTTCAGCCCCAGCATTTT.

Regarding this clone: Sequence at one end of the junction differs from germline and may be a read error. The V gene is TRBV7-2, the J gene TRBJ2-2; 9 bases map to TRBD2. This CDR3 spans 13 amino acids. The germline V gene has CDR1 SGHTA and CDR2 FQGNSA. The CDR3 DNA sequence: TGTGCTAGCAAGCTAGCGGGGACCGGGGAGCTGTTTTTT. Amino acid sequence: CASKLAGTGELFF.

This clone has a handful of counts. This rearrangement joins TRBV10-1 to TRBJ1-2; 8 bases fit TRBD1. CDR3 size: 17 residues. The ends lost 8 bases at V and 4 bases at J; junction bases unmatched: 18. Germline CDR1 and CDR2: WNHNN and SYGVQD (reference sequence). CDR3 in amino acids: CASPEEAGGPSGYGYTF. CDR3 nucleotide sequence: TGCGCCAGCCCGGAAGAGGCAGGGGGCCCCTCTGGCTATGGCTACACCTTC.